The next 5 T cell receptor beta chains were all read from a single sample in a study of response to subunit inactivated influenza vaccine listed by TCRdb under 2018. The library was built by means of RT-PCR. The data were produced on an Illumina HiSeq 2500. The raw public data were reprocessed by TCRdb itself: fastp quality trimming at Q25, MiXCR clonotype calling, in-frame beta chains only. Under each unique CDR3 protein, matching rows form one entry showing the most common genes and DNA. The sample data list 560,000 or so distinct CDR3 sequences, and less than 10% of these were observed just once. Roughly 13% of the sample belongs to the ten largest clones. Sample: PBMCs from blood, taken less than 30 months after vaccination. These receptors were taken from a man between 50 and 75 years old who received an inactivated influenza vaccine. Donor details come from another sample of the same person, matched by shared clones.

The genes are TRBV30 and TRBJ2-3; D possibly corresponds to TRBD2 (5 bases). Trimming took 3 bases from V and 0 from J, leaving 10 bases between them. From germline, CDR1 is GTSNPN and CDR2 SVGIG (reference sequence). The CDR3 loop spans 14 amino acids. Here the CDR3 DNA reads TGTGCCTGGAGGATGGGCGGGAGCACAGATACGCAGTATTTT. Its translation: CAWRMGGSTDTQYF.

The chain carries TRBV4-2 and TRBJ2-6; D is unclear. The germline CDR1 and CDR2 sequences are LGHNA and YNFKEQ. Trimming pared 0 bases from V and 1 base from J, leaving 7 bases between. The CDR3 has 16 residues. The CDR3 nucleotides read TGTGCCAGCAGCCAAGATGTGGTTTCTGGGGCCAACGTCCTGACTTTC. This translates into CASSQDVVSGANVLTF.

This clonotype was detected ten times or more. This chain links TRBV5-1 with TRBJ1-1; 8 bases are shared with TRBD1. The germline V gene has CDR1 SGHRS and CDR2 YFSETQ. The CDR3 loop spans 15 amino acids. After removal of 0 bases from V and 2 bases from J, the junction contained 3 bases not matched to a gene. CDR3 DNA sequence: TGCGCCAGCAGCTTGGGAGGGACAGGCAACACTGAAGCTTTCTTT. It is translated as CASSLGGTGNTEAFF.

The genes are TRBV7-6 and TRBJ2-3, with D possibly matching TRBD1 (5 bases). CDR1 SGHVS and CDR2 FNYEAQ come from the germline V gene. This CDR3 has 15 residues. V was shortened by 2 bases and J by 3 bases, with 12 bases between the two germline ends. CDR3 nucleotide sequence: TGTGCCAGCAGCTTAAGCAGGGCTAGAACAGATACGCAGTATTTT. Encoded protein: CASSLSRARTDTQYF.

This chain joins TRBV10-3 and TRBJ2-7; D remains unclear. Germline assignment: CDR1 ENHRY and CDR2 SYGVKD. Trimming took 5 bases from V and 3 from J, leaving 11 bases between them. The CDR3 contains 13 residues. As DNA, the CDR3 is TGTGCCATCAGTAGGCCACCCATCTACGAGCAGTACTTC. Translation: CAISRPPIYEQYF.